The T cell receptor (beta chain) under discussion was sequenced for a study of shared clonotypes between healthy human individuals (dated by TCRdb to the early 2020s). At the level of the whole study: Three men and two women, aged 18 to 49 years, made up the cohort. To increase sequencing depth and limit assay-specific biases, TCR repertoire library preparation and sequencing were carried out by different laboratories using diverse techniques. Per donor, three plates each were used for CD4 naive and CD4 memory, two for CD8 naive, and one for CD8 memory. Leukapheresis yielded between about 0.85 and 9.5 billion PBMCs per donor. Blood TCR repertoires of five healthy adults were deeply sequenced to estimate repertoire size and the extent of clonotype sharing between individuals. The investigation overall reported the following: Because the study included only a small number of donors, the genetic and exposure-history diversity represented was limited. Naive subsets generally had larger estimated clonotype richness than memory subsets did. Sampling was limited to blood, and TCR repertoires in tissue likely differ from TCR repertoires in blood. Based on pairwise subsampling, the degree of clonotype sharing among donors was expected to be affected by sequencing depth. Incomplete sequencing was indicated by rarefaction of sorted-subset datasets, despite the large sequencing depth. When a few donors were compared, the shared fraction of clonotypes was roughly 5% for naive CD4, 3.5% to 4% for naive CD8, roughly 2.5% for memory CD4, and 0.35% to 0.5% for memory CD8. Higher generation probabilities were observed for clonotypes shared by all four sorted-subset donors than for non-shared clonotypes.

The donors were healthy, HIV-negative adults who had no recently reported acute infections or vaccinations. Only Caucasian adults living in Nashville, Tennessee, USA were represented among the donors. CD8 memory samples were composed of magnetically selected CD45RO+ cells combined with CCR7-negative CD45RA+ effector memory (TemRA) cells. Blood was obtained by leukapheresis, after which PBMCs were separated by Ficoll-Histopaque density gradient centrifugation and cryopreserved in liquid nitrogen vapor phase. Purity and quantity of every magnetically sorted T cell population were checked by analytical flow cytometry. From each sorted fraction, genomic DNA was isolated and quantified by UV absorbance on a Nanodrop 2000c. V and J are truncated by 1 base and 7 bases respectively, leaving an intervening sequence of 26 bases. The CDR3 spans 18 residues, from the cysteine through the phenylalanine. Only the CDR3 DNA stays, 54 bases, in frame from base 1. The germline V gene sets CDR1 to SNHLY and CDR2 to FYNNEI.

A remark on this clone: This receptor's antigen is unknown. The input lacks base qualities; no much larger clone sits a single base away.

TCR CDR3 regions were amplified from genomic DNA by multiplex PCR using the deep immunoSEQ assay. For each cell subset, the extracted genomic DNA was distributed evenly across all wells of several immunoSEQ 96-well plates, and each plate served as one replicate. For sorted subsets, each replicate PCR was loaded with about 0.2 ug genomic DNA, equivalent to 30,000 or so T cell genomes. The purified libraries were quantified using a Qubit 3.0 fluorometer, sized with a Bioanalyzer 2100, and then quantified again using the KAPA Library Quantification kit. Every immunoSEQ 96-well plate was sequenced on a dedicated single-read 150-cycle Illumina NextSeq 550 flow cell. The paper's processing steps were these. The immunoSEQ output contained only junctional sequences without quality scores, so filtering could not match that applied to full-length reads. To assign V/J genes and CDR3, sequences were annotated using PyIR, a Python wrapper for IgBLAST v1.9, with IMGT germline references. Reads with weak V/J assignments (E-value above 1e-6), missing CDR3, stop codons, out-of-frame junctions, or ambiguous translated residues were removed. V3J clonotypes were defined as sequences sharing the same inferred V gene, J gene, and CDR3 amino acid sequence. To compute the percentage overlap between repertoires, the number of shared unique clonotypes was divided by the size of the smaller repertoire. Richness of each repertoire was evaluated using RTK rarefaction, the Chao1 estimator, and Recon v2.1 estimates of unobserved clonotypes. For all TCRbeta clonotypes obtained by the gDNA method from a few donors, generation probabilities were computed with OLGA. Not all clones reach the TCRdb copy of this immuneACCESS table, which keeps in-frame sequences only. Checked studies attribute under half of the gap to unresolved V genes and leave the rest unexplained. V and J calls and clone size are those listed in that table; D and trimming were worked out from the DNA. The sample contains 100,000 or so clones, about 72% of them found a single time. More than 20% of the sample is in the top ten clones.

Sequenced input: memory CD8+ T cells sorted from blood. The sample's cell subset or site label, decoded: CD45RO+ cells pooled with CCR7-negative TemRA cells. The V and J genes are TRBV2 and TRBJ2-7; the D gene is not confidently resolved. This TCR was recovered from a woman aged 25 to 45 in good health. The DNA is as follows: TGTGCCAGCAGTGAAGTTGGGTTCGATAAAGTCGGGTTGAGTGAGCAGTACTTC. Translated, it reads CASSEVGFDKVGLSEQYF. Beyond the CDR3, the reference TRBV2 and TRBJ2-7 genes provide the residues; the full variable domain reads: EPEVTQTPSHQVTQMGQEVILRCVPISNHLYFYWYRQILGQKVEFLVSFYNNEISEKSEIFDDQFSVERPDGSNFTLKIRSTKLEDSAMYFCASSEVGFDKVGLSEQYFGPGTRLTVT.